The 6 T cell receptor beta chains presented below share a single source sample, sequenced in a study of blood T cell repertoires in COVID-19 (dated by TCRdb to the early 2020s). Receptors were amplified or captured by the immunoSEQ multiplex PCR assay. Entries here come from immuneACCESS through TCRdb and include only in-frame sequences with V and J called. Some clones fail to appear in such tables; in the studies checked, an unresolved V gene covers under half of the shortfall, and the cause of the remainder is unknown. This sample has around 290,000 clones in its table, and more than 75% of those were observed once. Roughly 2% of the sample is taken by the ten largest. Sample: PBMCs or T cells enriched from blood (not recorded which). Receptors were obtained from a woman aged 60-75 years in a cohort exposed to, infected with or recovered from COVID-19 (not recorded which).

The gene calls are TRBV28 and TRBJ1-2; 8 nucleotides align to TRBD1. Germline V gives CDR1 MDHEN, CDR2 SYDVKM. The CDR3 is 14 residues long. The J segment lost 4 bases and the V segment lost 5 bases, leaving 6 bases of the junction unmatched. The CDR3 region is CASSLLQGGYGYTF. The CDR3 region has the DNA TGTGCCAGCAGTCTGTTACAGGGGGGCTATGGCTACACCTTC.

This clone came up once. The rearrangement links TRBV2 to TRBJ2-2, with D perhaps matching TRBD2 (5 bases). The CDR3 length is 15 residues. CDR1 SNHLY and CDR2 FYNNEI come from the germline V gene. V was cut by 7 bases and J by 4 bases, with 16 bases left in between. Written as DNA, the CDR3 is TGTGCCAGCATCCTAACTAGGACGGGCACCGGGGAGCTGTTTTTT. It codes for CASILTRTGTGELFF.

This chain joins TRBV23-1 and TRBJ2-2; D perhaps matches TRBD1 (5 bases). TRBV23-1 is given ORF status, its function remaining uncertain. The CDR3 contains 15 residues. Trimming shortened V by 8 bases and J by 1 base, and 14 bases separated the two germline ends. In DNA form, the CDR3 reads TGCGCCAGCGGCAGGGTCTTTGAGAACACCGGGGAGCTGTTTTTT. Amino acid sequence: CASGRVFENTGELFF.

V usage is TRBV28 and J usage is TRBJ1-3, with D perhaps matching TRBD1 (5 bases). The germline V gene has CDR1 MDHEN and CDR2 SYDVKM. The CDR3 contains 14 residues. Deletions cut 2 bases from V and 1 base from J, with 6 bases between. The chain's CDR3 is CASSLGQSGNTIYF. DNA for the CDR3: TGTGCCAGCAGTTTAGGACAATCTGGAAACACCATATATTTT. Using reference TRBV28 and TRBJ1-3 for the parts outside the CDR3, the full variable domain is DVKVTQSSRYLVKRTGEKVFLECVQDMDHENMFWYRQDPGLGLRLIYFSYDVKMKEKGDIPEGYSVSREKKERFSLILESASTNQTSMYLCASSLGQSGNTIYFGEGSWLTVV.

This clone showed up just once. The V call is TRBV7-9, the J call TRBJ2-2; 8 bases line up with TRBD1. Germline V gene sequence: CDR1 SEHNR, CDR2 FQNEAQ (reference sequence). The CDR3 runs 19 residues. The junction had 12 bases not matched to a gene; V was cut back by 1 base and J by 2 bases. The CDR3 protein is CASSLDRGRRGANTGELFF. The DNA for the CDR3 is TGTGCCAGCAGCTTAGACAGGGGGAGGAGAGGAGCTAACACCGGGGAGCTGTTTTTT.

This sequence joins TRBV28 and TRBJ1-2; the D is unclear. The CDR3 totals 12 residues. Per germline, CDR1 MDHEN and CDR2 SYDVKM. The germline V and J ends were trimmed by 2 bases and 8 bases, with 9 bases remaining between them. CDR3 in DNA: TGTGCCAGCAGTTTAGTTGGAGAGGGCTACACCTTC. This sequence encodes CASSLVGEGYTF.